A selection of T cell receptor beta chains follows, all from one sample in a study of Ad26.COV2.S vaccination and SARS-CoV-2 variants. The assay was immunoSEQ multiplex PCR, and TCRdb's table has in-frame clones only and misses some. The profile shows about 390,000 clones, 70% to 90% of them singletons. The sample in question was peripheral blood, obtained in a trial of Ad26.COV2.S vaccine versus placebo. The receptors stem from a person aged 18-65 years who received the Ad26.COV2.S COVID-19 vaccine or a placebo. CDR3s include the opening cysteine and the closing phenylalanine or tryptophan. For some rows the clone size is stated as once, few or many, or as a class when expanded; others skip it.

15,-,TRBV19,TRBJ1-2,CASSSDDGLVGGYTF
12,-,TRBV5-4,TRBJ1-2,CASSFWSGERTF
14,-,TRBV6-5,TRBJ2-3,CATTSGGQGDTQYF
14,-,TRBV30,TRBJ1-1,CAWSVTIMNTEAFF
18,-,TRBV4-2,TRBJ1-6,CASSQDNRRTVIHSPLHF
13,-,TRBV2,TRBJ1-5,CASSEALGGPQHF
14,-,TRBV7-2,TRBJ1-1,CASSIPTPGTEAFF
14,-,TRBV4-1,TRBJ1-1,CASSRTGMNTEAFF
15,-,TRBV5-4,TRBJ1-2,CASSFPQGASRGYTF
14,-,TRBV5-4,TRBJ2-3,CASSLGQEGDTQYF
14,-,TRBV27,TRBJ1-5,CASSFFGSNQPQHF
14,-,TRBV6-5,TRBJ1-5,CASSSRQGGQPQHF
14,once,TRBV7-2,TRBJ1-1,CASSISGTDGGAFF
15,-,TRBV4-1,TRBJ1-5,CASSSTGISNQPQHF
15,-,TRBV4-1,TRBJ1-4,CASSRPTGGNEKLFF
14,-,TRBV6-5,TRBJ2-5,CASSPTGRQETQYF
15,few,TRBV6-5,TRBJ1-3,CASSPGRISGNTIYF
15,-,TRBV9,TRBJ2-7,CASSPGTSGMGEQYF